This T cell receptor (beta chain) came from a study of shared clonotypes between healthy human individuals. On the study more broadly: Samples came from two female and three male donors aged 18 to 49.

This clone is a singleton in its sample. Only in-frame clones appear in the TCRdb table, and some are missing; sequencing was by immunoSEQ multiplex PCR. The sample shows about 680,000 clones, roughly 73% of them seen only once. Germline CDR1 and CDR2: LGHNA and YNFKEQ. This CDR3 spans 13 amino acids. Trimming took off 1 base at V and 12 bases at J, with 13 bases between the two ends. Sequencing was performed on memory CD4+ T cells sorted from blood. Specified subset: CD45RA-negative fraction. This chain joins TRBV4-2 and TRBJ2-1; tentative D call: TRBD2 (5 bases). The source is a woman under 40 in good health. This CDR3 reads CASSQVELVTQFF. The DNA for the CDR3 is TGTGCCAGCAGCCAAGTTGAACTAGTTACGCAGTTCTTC.